These 28 T cell receptor beta chains were all obtained from the same sample, sequenced in a study of Ad26.COV2.S vaccination and SARS-CoV-2 variants (dated by TCRdb to the early 2020s). Libraries came from the immunoSEQ multiplex PCR assay. TCRdb re-hosts the immuneACCESS table, in-frame sequences only. Its copies lack some clones; in the studies checked, an unresolved V gene accounts for under half of them, and the cause for the rest is not known. A total of about 350,000 clones appear in this sample, more than 75% of them only once. The top ten clonotypes cover around 3.6% of the sample. Taken with the paper, the label for treatment or condition translates to: around 19 received Ad26.COV2.S at low or high dose, single or two shots; about 5 received placebo; per-sample allocation not given. For vaccine and placebo recipients, the sequenced repertoires came from samples collected on day 63 after the first injection.

The sequenced sample was peripheral blood, obtained in a trial of Ad26.COV2.S vaccine versus placebo. Receptors originate from a person between 18 and 60 years old who received the Ad26.COV2.S COVID-19 vaccine or a placebo.

The chain links TRBV7-3 to TRBJ1-6; TRBD1 agrees at 7 bases. The CDR3 is made up of 15 amino acids. The V segment lost 5 bases and the J segment 7 bases; nucleotides outside the gene matches: 8. Germline CDR1 reads SGHTA; CDR2 reads FQGTGA. The CDR3 region is CASSPRGGPNSPLHF. In DNA, the CDR3 is TGTGCCAGCAGCCCCAGGGGGGGGCCGAATTCACCCCTCCACTTT.

This chain links TRBV18 with TRBJ1-5; D gene unclear. V shed 2 bases and J shed 0 bases, with 5 bases lying between them. Germline CDR1 is KGHSH and CDR2 is LQKENI. This CDR3 region has 14 residues. The CDR3 nucleotides are TGTGCCAGCTCACCAACAAATAGCAATCAGCCCCAGCATTTT. It yields the protein CASSPTNSNQPQHF.

J is TRBJ1-1 and V is TRBV10-3, with 8 nucleotides matching TRBD1. Per germline, CDR1 ENHRY and CDR2 SYGVKD. This CDR3 contains 13 residues. The V and J ends lost 10 bases and 7 bases, in that order; junction bases with no gene match: 11. This CDR3 reads CATSPQGADEAFF. The DNA of the CDR3 is TGTGCCACTTCCCCTCAGGGGGCAGATGAAGCTTTCTTT.

The table lists this clone with a count of one. The chain combines TRBV7-9 with TRBJ1-5; unclear D gene. V was cut by 0 bases and J by 4 bases, with 10 bases left in between. Germline values: CDR1 SEHNR, CDR2 FQNEAQ (reference sequence). CDR3 length: 15 amino acids. CDR3 DNA: TGTGCCAGCAGCTTAGCGCTCGGGTTTAATCAGCCCCAGCATTTT. Translation: CASSLALGFNQPQHF.

The chain employs TRBV4-1 and TRBJ1-4; D is ambiguous. The V end was cut by 1 base, the J end by 0 bases, with 9 bases between. This CDR3 spans 16 amino acids. Germline CDR1 reads MGHRA; CDR2 reads YSYEKL. CDR3 nucleotides: TGCGCCAGCAGCCAAGCAACATCAACAACTAATGAAAAACTGTTTTTT. It specifies CASSQATSTTNEKLFF.

V usage is TRBV13 and J usage is TRBJ1-1, with unresolved D. Germline-derived CDR1 and CDR2 are PRHDT and FYEKMQ (reference sequence). CDR3 length: 13 amino acids. Trimming pared 1 base from V and 6 bases from J, leaving 9 bases between. The CDR3 spells CASSLEGSPEAFF. The CDR3 DNA sequence: TGTGCCAGCAGCTTAGAAGGCAGCCCTGAAGCTTTCTTT.

The chain links TRBV30 to TRBJ2-7; 7 nucleotides agree with TRBD1. The CDR3 loop spans 13 amino acids. After removal of 4 bases from V and 2 bases from J, the junction contained 5 bases not matched to a gene. CDR1 and CDR2 from the germline V gene are GTSNPN and SVGIG (reference sequence). The CDR3 spells CAWTRDSPYEQYF. DNA of the CDR3: TGTGCCTGGACCCGGGACAGTCCCTACGAGCAGTACTTC.

The rearrangement uses TRBV5-1 and TRBJ1-4; possibly TRBD1 for D (5 bases). The CDR3 consists of 18 residues. V was cut by 7 bases and J by 4 bases, with 26 bases left in between. The V gene's germline CDR1 is SGHRS and CDR2 YFSETQ. The CDR3 spells CASAPGAASNYDNEKLFF. The CDR3 bases are TGCGCCAGCGCCCCCGGGGCCGCCTCCAATTATGATAATGAAAAACTGTTTTTT.

CDR3 coding DNA: TGTGCCAGCAGTCCCCTTACGACTGCGGGTCATAGGTCACCCCTCCACTTT. Amino acid sequence: CASSPLTTAGHRSPLHF. This chain uses TRBV27 with TRBJ1-6; D remains ambiguous. The V end was cut by 5 bases, the J end by 10 bases, with 24 bases between. The germline V gene encodes CDR1 MNHEY and CDR2 SMNVEV (reference sequence). This CDR3 has 17 amino acids.

This clone was detected only once. The CDR3 loop reads CASSLDRTGNEKLFF. DNA for the CDR3: TGTGCCAGCAGCTTAGACCGGACAGGGAATGAAAAACTGTTTTTT. The chain couples TRBV7-9 to TRBJ1-4, with 8 bases fitting TRBD1. The CDR3 contains 15 residues. The ends lost 1 base at V and 5 bases at J; junction bases unmatched: 3. The germline V gene encodes CDR1 SEHNR and CDR2 FQNEAQ (reference sequence).

This chain connects TRBV7-9 to TRBJ1-4; D is unresolved. This CDR3 has 15 amino acids. The V end was cut by 5 bases, the J end by 3 bases, with 13 bases between. Germline V gene lookup returns CDR1 SEHNR and CDR2 FQNEAQ (reference sequence). The CDR3, as DNA: TGTGCCAGCAGCCCCCCTGGTTGGCCTAATGAAAAACTGTTTTTT. Translated: CASSPPGWPNEKLFF.

The chain recombines TRBV4-3 with TRBJ1-1, with D unclear. Germline V CDR1 and CDR2: LGHNA, YSLEER. The CDR3 extends over 14 amino acids. The V end was cut by 0 bases, the J end by 5 bases, with 10 bases between. Here the CDR3 DNA reads TGCGCCAGCAGCCAAGATAGTAGTTCGACTGAAGCTTTCTTT. Protein sequence: CASSQDSSSTEAFF.

This rearrangement joins TRBV11-2 to TRBJ1-1, with unresolved D. The CDR3 runs 16 residues. V lost 1 base, J lost 5 bases, and 17 bases lay in between. Germline V CDR1 and CDR2: SGHAT, FQNNGV. The CDR3 nucleotides are TGTGCCAGCAGCTTAGGCCCAGTCCTTAGCGGGACTGAAGCTTTCTTT. Amino acid sequence: CASSLGPVLSGTEAFF.

This chain's CDR3 is CASSQYSTGSNYGYTF. The CDR3 DNA reads TGTGCCAGCAGCCAATACTCGACAGGATCCAACTATGGCTACACCTTC. This chain links TRBV14 with TRBJ1-2; D might be TRBD1 (6 bases). Trimming removed 2 bases from V and 2 bases from J, with 15 bases in between. This CDR3 spans 16 amino acids. Germline values: CDR1 SGHDN, CDR2 FVKESK.

The chain links TRBV5-6 to TRBJ2-1; D call uncertain. The CDR3 loop spans 11 amino acids. The germline V and J ends were trimmed by 0 bases and 8 bases, with 3 bases remaining between them. From germline, CDR1 is SGHDT and CDR2 YYEEEE. The chain's CDR3 is CASSLEYEQFF. CDR3 DNA: TGTGCCAGCAGCTTGGAGTATGAGCAGTTCTTC.

The chain carries TRBV2 and TRBJ1-5; TRBD1 matches 7 bases. Germline V gene data show CDR1 as SNHLY and CDR2 as FYNNEI. With V trimmed by 8 bases and J by 2 bases, 6 bases remained unmatched. The length of the CDR3 is 14 residues. CDR3: CASQGGLGNQPQHF. CDR3 DNA: TGTGCCAGCCAGGGGGGGCTTGGCAATCAGCCCCAGCATTTT.

The rearrangement uses TRBV7-9 and TRBJ1-3; unclear D gene. This CDR3 comprises 15 residues. The germline V and J ends were trimmed by 5 bases and 0 bases, with 11 bases remaining between them. Germline V lookup: CDR1 SEHNR, CDR2 FQNEAQ (reference sequence). The CDR3 sequence is CASSPGKNSGNTIYF. For the CDR3, the DNA is TGTGCCAGCAGCCCCGGCAAAAACTCTGGAAACACCATATATTTT.

This clone was found once. The chain couples TRBV4-1 to TRBJ1-6; D possibly corresponds to TRBD1 (5 bases). This CDR3 has 17 residues. CDR1 and CDR2 from the germline V gene are MGHRA and YSYEKL. Between the trimmed V and J ends, which lost 4 bases and 6 bases, there was a span of 19 bases. CDR3 region: CASSPGRGHVRNSPLHF. As DNA, the CDR3 is TGCGCCAGCAGCCCGGGACGAGGGCACGTTCGTAATTCACCCCTCCACTTT.

This clone appeared once. This chain uses TRBV11-1 with TRBJ2-3; 11 bases agree with TRBD2. This CDR3 is built from 14 residues. Germline V gives CDR1 SGHAT, CDR2 FQDESV (reference sequence). V lost 5 bases and J lost 5; bases outside the gene matches: 3. CDR3: CASSALAGGDTQYF. The CDR3 DNA is TGTGCCAGCAGCGCCCTAGCGGGGGGAGATACGCAGTATTTT.

A few counts support this clone. J is TRBJ1-2 and V is TRBV5-1; the match to TRBD1 covers 7 bases. Trimming removed 0 bases from V and 3 bases from J; junction bases left unmatched: 2. The CDR3 runs to 14 residues. Germline loops: CDR1 SGHRS, CDR2 YFSETQ. Here the CDR3 DNA reads TGCGCCAGCAGCTTGGCCGACAGGGACTATGGCTACACCTTC. It is translated as CASSLADRDYGYTF.

This CDR3 reads CAWSTGGETQYF. CDR3 DNA sequence: TGTGCCTGGAGTACAGGTGGAGAGACCCAGTACTTC. The V gene is TRBV30, the J gene TRBJ2-5; tentatively, D is TRBD1 (5 bases). The CDR3 has 12 amino acids. Germline CDR1 reads GTSNPN; CDR2 reads SVGIG (reference sequence). Trimming removed 2 bases from V and 4 bases from J, with 8 bases in between.

This chain links TRBV2 with TRBJ2-5; no definite D call. This CDR3 is built from 13 residues. Trimming left V 4 bases short and J 4 bases short, with 10 bases between. Germline CDR1 reads SNHLY; CDR2 reads FYNNEI. CDR3 amino acids: CASSARRLETQYF. The CDR3 DNA reads TGTGCCAGCAGTGCACGGAGACTAGAGACCCAGTACTTC.

This clone was recorded only once. In DNA, the CDR3 is TGTGCCAGCAGCCAAGGGGCGGCGGGTAGGGGGACGCTCGGGGTAGGTGAAAAACTGTTTTTT. This gives the protein CASSQGAAGRGTLGVGEKLFF. The chain recombines TRBV4-2 with TRBJ1-4; tentatively, D is TRBD1 (6 bases). Germline CDR1 is LGHNA and CDR2 is YNFKEQ. Trimming took off 1 base at V and 7 bases at J, with 31 bases between the two ends. This CDR3 region has 21 residues.

This clone was observed once. J is TRBJ1-2 and V is TRBV9; a possible D gene is TRBD1 (6 bases). The V and J ends lost 0 bases and 2 bases respectively, with 11 bases between them. The CDR3 extends over 15 amino acids. The germline V gene has CDR1 SGDLS and CDR2 YYNGEE. CDR3 DNA: TGTGCCAGCAGCGTAGGTCACAGGGTCAACTATGGCTACACCTTC. Translating it yields CASSVGHRVNYGYTF.

The chain employs TRBV5-4 and TRBJ1-1, with unresolved D. The CDR3 has 12 residues. Germline V gene sequence: CDR1 SGHNT, CDR2 YYREEE (reference sequence). Trimming removed 4 bases from V and 3 bases from J, with 7 bases in between. For the CDR3, the DNA is TGTGCCAGCAGCGAAAGAGACACTGAAGCTTTCTTT. This sequence encodes CASSERDTEAFF.

The chain couples TRBV4-1 to TRBJ2-1; 8 bases are shared with TRBD2. In germline, CDR1 is MGHRA, CDR2 YSYEKL. This CDR3 has 17 residues. J lost 8 bases, V lost 2 bases, and 14 bases had no gene match. The CDR3: CASSQPPGSGGGDEQFF. The CDR3 DNA is TGCGCCAGCAGCCAACCCCCCGGATCGGGAGGGGGGGATGAGCAGTTCTTC.

The count of this clone is one. The chain combines TRBV7-9 with TRBJ1-2; 8 nucleotides align to TRBD1. Germline V CDR1 and CDR2: SEHNR, FQNEAQ (reference sequence). The CDR3 length is 15 residues. J was trimmed by 5 bases and V by 2 bases; bases with no gene match: 7. The CDR3 sequence is CASSLQGALVYGYTF. The CDR3, as DNA: TGTGCCAGCAGCTTACAGGGGGCCTTAGTGTATGGCTACACCTTC.

The chain couples TRBV9 to TRBJ2-3; 9 nucleotides agree with TRBD1. The CDR3 covers 16 residues. V lost 4 bases, J lost 1 base, and 7 bases stayed unmatched. Germline V gene data show CDR1 as SGDLS and CDR2 as YYNGEE. Here the CDR3 reads CASSPRGDRGTDTQYF. The DNA of the CDR3 is TGTGCCAGCAGCCCCAGGGGGGACAGGGGCACAGATACGCAGTATTTT. Full variable domain (missing parts from reference TRBV9 and TRBJ2-3): DSGVTQTPKHLITATGQRVTLRCSPRSGDLSVYWYQQSLDQGLQFLIQYYNGEERAKGNILERFSAQQFPDLHSELNLSSLELGDSALYFCASSPRGDRGTDTQYFGPGTRLTVL.